The 28 T cell receptor beta chains in this list originate from one sample, sequenced in a study of cytomegalovirus exposure and HLA in healthy donors. Clones were sequenced by immunoSEQ multiplex PCR, and TCRdb holds only the in-frame ones, with some missing. The profile covers about 150,000 clones, with 94% appearing a single time and approximately 1.8% taken by the ten largest. The sample was PBMCs. The origin of the receptors is a man aged 18 to 35 in good health and CMV-seropositive.

The chain recombines TRBV13 with TRBJ2-5, with D perhaps TRBD1 (5 bases). Trimming shortened V by 5 bases and J by 4 bases, and 20 bases separated the two germline ends. Germline CDR1 PRHDT, CDR2 FYEKMQ (reference sequence). The CDR3 spans 16 residues. The DNA for the CDR3 is TGTGCCAGCAGCGCAACGACAGAATCCCTAAGAGAGACCCAGTACTTC. Translated, it gives CASSATTESLRETQYF.

This rearrangement joins TRBV30 to TRBJ1-2; 8 nucleotides align to TRBD1. The CDR3 runs to 13 residues. The trim removed 4 bases at V and 2 bases at J, leaving 3 bases unmatched. CDR1 is GTSNPN and CDR2 is SVGIG in the germline V gene (reference sequence). CDR3 protein: CAWISGGNYGYTF. The CDR3, as DNA: TGTGCCTGGATTTCAGGGGGCAACTATGGCTACACCTTC.

The J gene is TRBJ2-1, the V gene TRBV5-1; 7 bases line up with TRBD2. V lost 2 bases, J lost 4 bases, and 15 bases stayed unmatched. Per germline, CDR1 SGHRS and CDR2 YFSETQ. This CDR3 region has 18 residues. The CDR3 nucleotides read TGCGCCAGCAGCTTTGGAAACGGGAGGAGAGTTGGGTACAATGAGCAGTTCTTC. Amino acid sequence: CASSFGNGRRVGYNEQFF.

The chain links TRBV5-1 to TRBJ1-4; D unclear. Trimming took 5 bases from V and 8 from J, leaving 16 bases between them. This CDR3 spans 14 amino acids. Germline V gene lookup returns CDR1 SGHRS and CDR2 YFSETQ. The CDR3 DNA sequence: TGCGCCAGCAGTTATGGACTGAGGAACGAAAAACTGTTTTTT. This translates into CASSYGLRNEKLFF.

This clone has a single count. V and J are TRBV27 and TRBJ2-7; D is uncertain. CDR1 and CDR2 from the germline V gene are MNHEY and SMNVEV (reference sequence). The length of the CDR3 is 13 residues. V lost 8 bases and J 6 bases, leaving 17 bases between the germline ends. The CDR3 here is CASSPATRVEQYF. The CDR3 coding sequence is TGTGCCAGCTCCCCGGCCACCCGGGTCGAGCAGTACTTC.

As to this clone: Different DNA sequences within this sample yield the same CDR3. This sequence joins TRBV5-1 and TRBJ1-1; D may be TRBD1 (6 bases). V was trimmed by 4 bases and J by 3 bases, leaving 7 bases between them. The CDR3 contains 12 residues. Germline values: CDR1 SGHRS, CDR2 YFSETQ. As DNA, the CDR3 is TGCGCCAGCAGCCGGACAGACACTGAAGCTTTCTTT. Protein: CASSRTDTEAFF.

V usage is TRBV27 and J usage is TRBJ2-5; the match to TRBD2 covers 7 bases. The germline V gene encodes CDR1 MNHEY and CDR2 SMNVEV (reference sequence). V lost 2 bases, J lost 0 bases, and 3 bases stayed unmatched. The CDR3 runs to 15 residues. The CDR3 sequence: CASSLGTMYQETQYF. Written as DNA, the CDR3 is TGTGCCAGCAGTTTAGGGACTATGTACCAAGAGACCCAGTACTTC.

The rearrangement joins TRBV28 to TRBJ2-5; D is unresolved. Per the germline V gene, CDR1 is MDHEN and CDR2 is SYDVKM. V gave up 5 bases and J gave up 5 bases, with 9 bases separating them. This CDR3 has 12 residues. Here the CDR3 DNA reads TGTGCCAGCAGTCTATCCGGGGAGACCCAGTACTTC. Protein sequence: CASSLSGETQYF. Together with reference TRBV28 and TRBJ2-5, the CDR3 gives the full variable domain: DVKVTQSSRYLVKRTGEKVFLECVQDMDHENMFWYRQDPGLGLRLIYFSYDVKMKEKGDIPEGYSVSREKKERFSLILESASTNQTSMYLCASSLSGETQYFGPGTRLLVL.

The chain couples TRBV27 to TRBJ2-4, with D possibly being TRBD2 (5 bases). The V gene lost 1 base and the J gene lost 0 bases, with 25 bases spanning the gap. The CDR3 contains 21 residues. From germline, CDR1 is MNHEY and CDR2 SMNVEV (reference sequence). As DNA, the CDR3 is TGTGCCAGCAGTTTATGGGCCCCCTCGGACTCCAACCCCCTAGCCAAAAACATTCAGTACTTC. Protein product: CASSLWAPSDSNPLAKNIQYF.

The V call is TRBV28, the J call TRBJ1-3; no clear D gene. Germline V gives CDR1 MDHEN, CDR2 SYDVKM. The V end lost 5 bases, the J end lost 7 bases, and 9 bases lay between the germline ends. There are 12 residues in the CDR3. The DNA of the CDR3 is TGTGCCAGCAGTGAGGCTCGGAACACCATATATTTT. Its protein product is CASSEARNTIYF.

The chain combines TRBV5-4 with TRBJ2-5; 16 nucleotides agree with TRBD2. This CDR3 comprises 16 residues. From germline, CDR1 is SGHNT and CDR2 YYREEE (reference sequence). V dropped 4 bases and J dropped 5; count of bases not matched to a gene: 5. In nucleotides, the CDR3 is TGTGCCAGCAGCCCAGGGACTAGCGGGAGGGTGGAGACCCAGTACTTC. The encoded protein is CASSPGTSGRVETQYF. Combining the CDR3 with reference TRBV5-4 and TRBJ2-5 gives the whole variable domain ETGVTQSPTHLIKTRGQQVTLRCSSQSGHNTVSWYQQALGQGPQFIFQYYREEENGRGNFPPRFSGLQFPNYSSELNVNALELDDSALYLCASSPGTSGRVETQYFGPGTRLLVL.

The V call is TRBV30, the J call TRBJ2-7; D gene uncertain. The CDR3 length is 12 residues. The germline V gene has CDR1 GTSNPN and CDR2 SVGIG (reference sequence). Trimming cost V 3 bases and J 5 bases, with 11 bases left between them. The CDR3 spells CAWRRVSNEQYF. The CDR3 DNA sequence: TGTGCCTGGAGACGGGTGAGCAACGAGCAGTACTTC.

The chain is built from TRBV28 and TRBJ2-1; 9 nucleotides line up with TRBD2. The V gene's germline CDR1 is MDHEN and CDR2 SYDVKM. J gave up 7 bases and V 3 bases, and 10 bases lay outside the gene matches. The CDR3 covers 16 residues. The CDR3 here is CASSLAGGPVVNEQFF. DNA for the CDR3: TGTGCCAGCAGTTTGGCGGGAGGGCCAGTAGTAAATGAGCAGTTCTTC.

The V call is TRBV28, the J call TRBJ1-2, with 10 nucleotides matching TRBD1. V dropped 5 bases and J dropped 2; count of bases not matched to a gene: 5. In germline, CDR1 is MDHEN, CDR2 SYDVKM. The CDR3 consists of 15 residues. The CDR3 sequence: CASSASTGGNYGYTF. Written as DNA, the CDR3 is TGTGCCAGCAGTGCCTCGACAGGGGGCAACTATGGCTACACCTTC.

The gene calls are TRBV7-8 and TRBJ2-7; a weak D match, TRBD1 (6 bases). The length of the CDR3 is 17 residues. V was clipped by 3 bases and J by 3 bases, with 21 bases between them. Germline values: CDR1 SGHVS, CDR2 FQNEAQ. As DNA, the CDR3 is TGTGCCAGCAGCTTGGCCAGGGGCGGCTCGTCCCTCTACGAGCAGTACTTC. Protein sequence: CASSLARGGSSLYEQYF.

The CDR3, as DNA: TGCGCCAGCAGCCTCCTTGGGGCCAACGTCCTGACTTTC. Translated, it gives CASSLLGANVLTF. This rearrangement joins TRBV5-1 to TRBJ2-6, with D unclear. Germline values: CDR1 SGHRS, CDR2 YFSETQ. CDR3 size: 13 residues. V was shortened by 4 bases and J by 3 bases, with 5 bases between the two germline ends. The whole variable domain, filled in from reference TRBV5-1 and TRBJ2-6, reads KAGVTQTPRYLIKTRGQQVTLSCSPISGHRSVSWYQQTPGQGLQFLFEYFSETQRNKGNFPGRFSGRQFSNSRSEMNVSTLELGDSALYLCASSLLGANVLTFGAGSRLTVL.

The chain carries TRBV18 and TRBJ1-1; D is unclear. Per the germline V gene, CDR1 is KGHSH and CDR2 is LQKENI. V gave up 4 bases and J gave up 0 bases, with 6 bases separating them. The CDR3 length is 13 residues. CDR3 DNA sequence: TGTGCCAGCTCACTAGAGGTGAACACTGAAGCTTTCTTT. As protein: CASSLEVNTEAFF.

The V and J genes are TRBV6-6 and TRBJ2-1, with 8 nucleotides matching TRBD2. Germline V gene sequence: CDR1 MNHNY, CDR2 SVGAGI (reference sequence). J lost 10 bases, V lost 0 bases, and 2 bases had no gene match. The CDR3 has 13 residues. The CDR3 protein is CASSYSSGGEQFF. The CDR3 region has the DNA TGTGCCAGCAGTTACTCCTCGGGAGGGGAGCAGTTCTTC.

This chain uses TRBV14 with TRBJ2-7; perhaps TRBD1 as D (6 bases). The CDR3 length is 15 residues. CDR1 and CDR2 (germline): SGHDN, FVKESK. Trimming left V 4 bases short and J 5 bases short, with 18 bases between. CDR3 sequence: CASSPAYRARHEQYF. CDR3 bases: TGTGCCAGCAGCCCGGCCTACAGGGCTCGCCACGAGCAGTACTTC. The full variable domain, rest sourced from reference TRBV14 and TRBJ2-7, is EAGVTQFPSHSVIEKGQTVTLRCDPISGHDNLYWYRRVMGKEIKFLLHFVKESKQDESGMPNNRFLAERTGGTYSTLKVQPAELEDSGVYFCASSPAYRARHEQYFGPGTRLTVT.

About this clone: One end of the junction is discordant with germline, which a read error may explain. This sequence joins TRBV5-4 and TRBJ2-7, with 10 bases that match TRBD1. This CDR3 contains 13 residues. Germline-derived CDR1 and CDR2 are SGHNT and YYREEE (reference sequence). The CDR3 coding sequence is TGTGCCAGCAGCTGGGCGACAGGGGGCGGCGGAAGCTTC. Translation: CASSWATGGGGSF. The whole variable domain, filled in from reference TRBV5-4 and TRBJ2-7, reads ETGVTQSPTHLIKTRGQQVTLRCSSQSGHNTVSWYQQALGQGPQFIFQYYREEENGRGNFPPRFSGLQFPNYSSELNVNALELDDSALYLCASSWATGGGGSFGPGTRLTVT.

The rearrangement links TRBV9 to TRBJ1-1; no clear D. Germline CDR1 and CDR2: SGDLS and YYNGEE. The CDR3 contains 12 residues. Trimming left V 4 bases short and J 5 bases short, with 9 bases between. CDR3 sequence (DNA): TGTGCCAGCAGCCCCGTAGAGACTGAAGCTTTCTTT. It codes for CASSPVETEAFF.

V is TRBV6-5 and J is TRBJ1-4; no clear D gene. CDR3 length: 15 amino acids. V was pared by 0 bases and J by 3 bases, with 8 bases between. Germline V gene data show CDR1 as MNHEY and CDR2 as SVGAGI. The CDR3 coding sequence is TGTGCCAGCAGTTACTCGGGCAGCTCTAATGAAAAACTGTTTTTT. Protein: CASSYSGSSNEKLFF.

The chain combines TRBV5-1 with TRBJ2-2; D uncertain. Between the trimmed V and J ends, which lost 0 bases and 7 bases, there was a span of 7 bases. From germline, CDR1 is SGHRS and CDR2 YFSETQ. This CDR3 comprises 13 residues. CDR3 in DNA: TGCGCCAGCAGCTTGGTCGAGGTCGGGGAGCTGTTTTTT. It encodes CASSLVEVGELFF.

J is TRBJ2-7 and V is TRBV6-6; maybe TRBD2 (5 bases). V shed 5 bases and J shed 1 base, with 9 bases lying between them. Germline V lookup: CDR1 MNHNY, CDR2 SVGAGI (reference sequence). This CDR3 has 13 residues. Here the CDR3 reads CASSIGISYEQYF. As DNA, the CDR3 is TGTGCCAGCAGTATCGGGATTTCCTACGAGCAGTACTTC.

This clone appeared once. This chain connects TRBV30 to TRBJ2-7; 11 bases match TRBD1. Trimming at V came to 5 bases and at J to 4 bases, leaving 7 bases not matched to a gene. This CDR3 is 14 amino acids long. Germline loops: CDR1 GTSNPN, CDR2 SVGIG (reference sequence). The CDR3, as DNA: TGTGCCTGGGAGGACAGGGGGCGAAGTTACGAGCAGTACTTC. It yields the protein CAWEDRGRSYEQYF. Variable domain in full (rest from reference TRBV30 and TRBJ2-7): SQTIHQWPATLVQPVGSPLSLECTVEGTSNPNLYWYRQAAGRGLQLLFYSVGIGQISSEVPQNLSASRPQDRQFILSSKKLLLSDSGFYLCAWEDRGRSYEQYFGPGTRLTVT.

This chain links TRBV27 with TRBJ1-5, with 7 bases identical to TRBD1. The V segment lost 3 bases and the J segment 6 bases; nucleotides outside the gene matches: 2. This CDR3 has 13 residues. CDR1 and CDR2 (germline): MNHEY, SMNVEV (reference sequence). The DNA for the CDR3 is TGTGCCAGCAGTTTGAGGGGGCTTCAGCCCCAGCATTTT. It is translated as CASSLRGLQPQHF.

This rearrangement joins TRBV5-4 to TRBJ2-5; TRBD2 matches at 10 bases. CDR1 and CDR2 from the germline V gene are SGHNT and YYREEE (reference sequence). The CDR3 has 16 residues. V lost 3 bases to trimming and J lost 5 bases; unmatched junction nucleotides: 10. This CDR3 reads CASSWSGGTSAETQYF. CDR3 DNA sequence: TGTGCCAGCAGCTGGAGTGGGGGGACTAGCGCGGAGACCCAGTACTTC.

This clone was found a few times. V gene TRBV5-6 combines with J gene TRBJ2-1; 11 positions agree with TRBD2. The ends lost 4 bases at V and 5 bases at J; junction bases unmatched: 2. The length of the CDR3 is 14 residues. Germline-derived CDR1 and CDR2 are SGHDT and YYEEEE. CDR3 amino acids: CASSPGLADNEQFF. For the CDR3, the DNA is TGTGCCAGCAGCCCGGGACTAGCGGACAATGAGCAGTTCTTC.